This T cell receptor (beta chain) was sequenced for a study of graft-versus-host responses after intestinal transplantation. In the study overall: The recipients all started with anti-thymocyte globulin induction and then took tacrolimus and steroids for about 3 years.

The protocol was immunoSEQ multiplex PCR, while the TCRdb copy is restricted to in-frame clones and leaves out a portion. The top ten clones hold about 1.3% of a sample with about 71,000 clones, about 90% of them seen once. V was pared by 2 bases and J by 5 bases, with 21 bases between. Per germline, CDR1 MNHEY and CDR2 SMNVEV (reference sequence). CDR3 length: 17 residues. Remarks on this clone: Its antigen remains unknown.

This TCR was recovered from a human donor who received an intestinal transplant. Here the sequenced sample was unstimulated CD8+ T cells sorted from spleen or lymph node cells, taken before intestinal transplant. V is TRBV27 and J is TRBJ1-2; D possibly corresponds to TRBD1 (6 bases). For the CDR3, the DNA is TGTGCCAGCAGTTTAACTTTGATAAGGGGGAGTGGGTATGGCTACACCTTC. Protein product: CASSLTLIRGSGYGYTF.